The rows below give T cell receptor beta chains drawn from one sample of a study of CD8 T cells in Susac syndrome. TCRdb processed the immunoSEQ multiplex PCR reads anew with MiXCR; each CDR3 protein has one entry. The sample lists 330,000 or so distinct CDR3 sequences; approximately 85% were seen once. Specimen: CD8+ T cells from PBMCs. Source of these receptors: a human donor with multiple sclerosis. Both conserved end residues are part of each CDR3. A D gene is named only where the DNA matches it firmly. Some rows have no size entry. The others give once, few or many, or a class for an expanded clone.

.	.	TRBJ2-1	TRBV3-1	TGTGCCAGCAGCCACCCGCCCAGGGGGGGGTGGGAGCAGTTCTTC	CASSHPPRGGWEQFF
.	.	TRBJ2-3	TRBV5-6	TGTGCCAGCAGCTTGGTCGGACAGACCACAGATACGCAGTATTTT	CASSLVGQTTDTQYF
.	.	TRBJ2-3	TRBV28	TGTGCCAGCAGTTTACGGACTGCTGCTAGCACAGATACGCAGTATTTT	CASSLRTAASTDTQYF
.	TRBD2	TRBJ2-7	TRBV12-3/TRBV12-4	TGTGCCAGCAGTCCAATTAGCGGGCTAGACTCCTACGAGCAGTACTTC	CASSPISGLDSYEQYF
few	TRBD1	TRBJ2-6	TRBV7-9	TGTGCCAGCGCCGGGGGACAGGGGGCTGTTGGGGCCAACGTCCTGACTTTC	CASAGGQGAVGANVLTF
.	.	TRBJ2-2	TRBV27	TGTGCCAGCACCGTACGGGGGATCACCGGGGAGCTGTTTTTT	CASTVRGITGELFF
.	.	TRBJ2-7	TRBV6-5	TGTGCCAGCAGTTACTCCCTTGGGACCCACTACGAGCAGTACTTC	CASSYSLGTHYEQYF
.	TRBD2	TRBJ2-1	TRBV28	TGTGCCAGCAGTCCTCCTAGCGGGAGGGTCTATGAGCAGTTCTTC	CASSPPSGRVYEQFF
.	.	TRBJ2-7	TRBV5-4	TGTGCCAGCAGCTTGGCGCAGGGTTTAGAGCAGTACTTC	CASSLAQGLEQYF
.	.	TRBJ2-1	TRBV7-9	TGTGCCAGCAGCTTAGCGCAAGGGATCCACAATGAGCAGTTCTTC	CASSLAQGIHNEQFF
few	TRBD2	TRBJ2-3	TRBV6-5	TGTGCCAGCAGTTCCCCAGGACTAGCGGGAGGGAGCACAGATACGCAGTATTTT	CASSSPGLAGGSTDTQYF
.	TRBD1	TRBJ1-2	TRBV7-9	TGTGCCAGCAGCTTATCTGGGACAGGGATCGGCTACACCTTC	CASSLSGTGIGYTF
.	TRBD1	TRBJ2-3	TRBV15	TGTGCCACCAGCAGGACAGGGGGATCAGATACGCAGTATTTT	CATSRTGGSDTQYF
.	TRBD2	TRBJ2-5	TRBV20-1	TGCAGTGCTAGGTTGGGGGGGGAGCGGGAGGGCCAAGAGACCCAGTACTTC	CSARLGGEREGQETQYF
.	.	TRBJ2-5	TRBV12-2	TGTGCAAGTCGCTTAGAAGCGGACCAAGAGACCCAGTACTTC	CASRLEADQETQYF
.	.	TRBJ2-7	TRBV25-1	TGTGCCAGCAGTGAATTTAAGGGAACTTACGAGCAGTACTTC	CASSEFKGTYEQYF
.	TRBD1	TRBJ1-5	TRBV15	TGTGCCACCAGTACAGGGGGCGCGGGTCAGCCCCAGCATTTT	CATSTGGAGQPQHF
once	.	TRBJ2-7	TRBV15	TGTGCCACCAGCATCCTAGAAAAGGGGAACTACGAGCAGTACTTC	CATSILEKGNYEQYF
.	.	TRBJ2-7	TRBV5-4	TGTGCCAGCAGCTCCGGGGACGAAGGCTCCTACGAGCAGTACTTC	CASSSGDEGSYEQYF
.	TRBD1	TRBJ1-5	TRBV6-2/TRBV6-3	TGTGCCAGCAGTTACCCCCCTCGGGGGACAGGGGATCAGCCCCAGCATTTT	CASSYPPRGTGDQPQHF
.	.	TRBJ1-5	TRBV5-6	TGTGCCAGCAGCTTGGCCGCCGGACAGACGGGGAGTAATCAGCCCCAGCATTTT	CASSLAAGQTGSNQPQHF
.	TRBD1	TRBJ2-7	TRBV13	TGTGCCAGCAGCCTGTTAACCGGGACAGGGAACCACGAGCAGTACTTC	CASSLLTGTGNHEQYF
.	TRBD1	TRBJ1-4	TRBV3-1	TGTGCCAGCAGCCCCCGGGACAGGGGTGAAAAACTGTTTTTT	CASSPRDRGEKLFF
.	.	TRBJ1-1	TRBV19	TGTGCCAGTAGTTGGTCAGGCAACACTGAAGCTTTCTTT	CASSWSGNTEAFF
.	TRBD1	TRBJ1-3	TRBV12-3/TRBV12-4	TGTGCCAGCAGTCTCAGGGGGCTAACTGGAAACACCATATATTTT	CASSLRGLTGNTIYF
.	.	TRBJ2-2	TRBV5-1	TGCGCCAGCGGATATGAACTAGGCTCGGCCGGGGAGCTGTTTTTT	CASGYELGSAGELFF
.	.	TRBJ1-2	TRBV20-1	TGCAGTGCTAGAGGGACCTTCGGGACTCAGAACTATGGCTACACCTTC	CSARGTFGTQNYGYTF
.	.	TRBJ2-7	TRBV12-3/TRBV12-4	TGTGCCAGCAGTTTATCCCGGGAACCTAACGAGCAGTACTTC	CASSLSREPNEQYF
.	.	TRBJ1-1	TRBV7-9	TGTGCCAGCAGCTTACAAGGGGCTCTGAACACTGAAGCTTTCTTT	CASSLQGALNTEAFF